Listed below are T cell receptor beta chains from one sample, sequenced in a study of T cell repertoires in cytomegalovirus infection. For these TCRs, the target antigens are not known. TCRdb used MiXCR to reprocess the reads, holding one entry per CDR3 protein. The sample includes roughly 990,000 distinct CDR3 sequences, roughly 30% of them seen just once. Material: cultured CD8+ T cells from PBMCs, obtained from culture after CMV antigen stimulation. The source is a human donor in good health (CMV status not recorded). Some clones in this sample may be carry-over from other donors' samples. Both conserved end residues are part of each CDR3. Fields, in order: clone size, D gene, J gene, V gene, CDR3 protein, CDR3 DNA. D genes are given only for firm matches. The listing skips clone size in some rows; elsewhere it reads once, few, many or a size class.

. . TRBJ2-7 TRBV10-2 CASSEGVEGNEQYF TGCGCCAGCAGTGAAGGGGTAGAGGGTAACGAGCAGTACTTC
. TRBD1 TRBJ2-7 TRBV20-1 CSAPGTGAYEQYF TGCAGTGCTCCCGGGACAGGAGCCTACGAGCAGTACTTC
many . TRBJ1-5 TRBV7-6 CASSPRTGGGNQPQHF TGTGCCAGCAGCCCCCGGACGGGGGGGGGCAATCAGCCCCAGCATTTT
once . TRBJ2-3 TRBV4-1 CASSQGIFDTQYF TGCGCCAGCAGCCAAGGGATCTTCGATACGCAGTATTTT
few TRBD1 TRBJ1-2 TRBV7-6 CASSSGGQEANYGYTF TGTGCCAGCAGCTCGGGCGGACAGGAAGCTAACTATGGCTACACCTTC
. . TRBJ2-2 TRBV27 CASSLTGSYTGELFF TGTGCCAGCAGTTTAACCGGCAGTTACACCGGGGAGCTGTTTTTT
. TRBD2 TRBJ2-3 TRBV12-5 CASGLTSGSTDTQYF TGTGCTAGTGGTTTGACTAGCGGAAGCACAGATACGCAGTATTTT
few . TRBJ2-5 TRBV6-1 CAYLTYRPGGETQYF TGTGCCTATTTAACATACAGGCCCGGTGGAGAGACCCAGTACTTC
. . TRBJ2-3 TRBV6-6 CAIGPTANTQYF TGTGCCATCGGACCGACGGCAAATACGCAGTATTTT
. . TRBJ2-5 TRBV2 CANLLRGRRKTQYF TGTGCCAACCTTTTGAGGGGACGCCGGAAGACCCAGTACTTC
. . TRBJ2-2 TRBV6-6 CASSPDDYTGELFF TGTGCCAGCAGTCCGGACGATTATACCGGGGAGCTGTTTTTT
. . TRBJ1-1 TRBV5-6 CASSWDINTEAFF TGTGCCAGCAGTTGGGACATCAACACTGAAGCTTTCTTT
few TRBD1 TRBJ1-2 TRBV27 CASSPRTGVTNYGYTF TGTGCCAGCAGTCCCCGGACAGGGGTGACTAACTATGGCTACACCTTC
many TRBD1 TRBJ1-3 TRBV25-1 CASSEERGLNTIYF TGTGCCAGCAGTGAAGAAAGGGGGCTGAACACCATATATTTT
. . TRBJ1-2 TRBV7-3 CASSRTSDYGYTF TGTGCCAGCAGCCGGACTTCCGACTATGGCTACACCTTC
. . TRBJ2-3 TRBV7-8 CSSSLRGLGTDTQYF TGTTCCAGCAGCTTACGGGGGTTGGGCACAGATACGCAGTATTTT
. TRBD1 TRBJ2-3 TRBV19 CASSARTGTQYF TGTGCCAGTAGTGCCCGGACAGGAACGCAGTATTTT
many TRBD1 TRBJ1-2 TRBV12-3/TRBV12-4 CASSSRDRNYGYTF TGTGCCAGCAGTTCCAGGGACAGGAACTATGGCTACACCTTC
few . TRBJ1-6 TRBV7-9 CASRLGGAYSPLHF TGTGCCAGCAGACTGGGAGGGGCTTATTCACCCCTCCACTTT
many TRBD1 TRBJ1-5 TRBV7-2 CASSLAGQGNQPQHF TGTGCCAGCAGCTTAGCCGGACAGGGTAATCAGCCCCAGCATTTT
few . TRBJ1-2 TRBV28 CASSPDSSYGYTF TGTGCCAGCAGTCCGGACAGCAGCTATGGCTACACCTTC
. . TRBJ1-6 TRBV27 CASSLNAGPSYNSPLHF TGTGCCAGCAGTTTAAACGCAGGGCCCTCCTATAATTCACCCCTCCACTTT
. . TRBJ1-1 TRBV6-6 CANSYPRRGRDTEAFF TGTGCCAACAGTTACCCCCGTCGGGGGCGGGACACTGAAGCTTTCTTT
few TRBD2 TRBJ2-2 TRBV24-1 CATSDYGRANTGELFF TGTGCCACCAGTGATTATGGGAGGGCGAACACCGGGGAGCTGTTTTTT
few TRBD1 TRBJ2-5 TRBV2 CASQLGQGDYEGRQETQYF TGTGCCAGTCAACTTGGACAGGGGGATTATGAGGGCCGTCAAGAGACCCAGTACTTC
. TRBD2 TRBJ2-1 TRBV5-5 CASSRSGLAGTYNEQFF TGTGCCAGCAGCCGATCAGGACTAGCGGGGACCTACAATGAGCAGTTCTTC
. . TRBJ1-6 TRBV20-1 CSARDLGRWANSPLHF TGCAGTGCTAGAGATCTGGGGAGATGGGCCAATTCACCCCTCCACTTT
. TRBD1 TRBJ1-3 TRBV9 CASSGTGGSSGNTIYF TGTGCCAGCAGCGGGACAGGGGGCAGCTCTGGAAACACCATATATTTT
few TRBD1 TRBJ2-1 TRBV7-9 CASSPGTGGLREQFF TGTGCCAGCAGCCCCGGGACAGGGGGGCTTCGGGAGCAGTTCTTC
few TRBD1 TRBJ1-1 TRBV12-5 CASGFSTGGSEAFF TGTGCTAGTGGTTTCTCTACAGGGGGCTCTGAAGCTTTCTTT
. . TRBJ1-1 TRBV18 CASSPPEDLVMSTEAFF TGTGCCAGCTCACCACCGGAAGACCTCGTAATGAGCACTGAAGCTTTCTTT
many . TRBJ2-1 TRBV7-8 CASSKRAGDVYNEQFF TGTGCCAGCAGCAAACGAGCAGGGGACGTCTACAATGAGCAGTTCTTC
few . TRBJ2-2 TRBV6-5 CASSYGGADGELFF TGTGCCAGCAGTTACGGGGGGGCGGACGGGGAGCTGTTTTTT
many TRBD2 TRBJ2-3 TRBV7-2 CASSLVPRGGTDTQYF TGTGCCAGCAGCTTAGTCCCTCGGGGGGGCACAGATACGCAGTATTTT
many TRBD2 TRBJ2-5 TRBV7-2 CASSQSPGLAGGLETQYF TGTGCCAGCAGCCAATCCCCGGGACTAGCGGGGGGGCTTGAGACCCAGTACTTC
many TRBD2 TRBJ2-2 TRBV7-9 CASSPGTSTAGELFF TGTGCCAGCAGTCCCGGGACTAGTACAGCGGGGGAGCTGTTTTTT
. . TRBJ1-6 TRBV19 CASSGYLETGDNSPLHF TGTGCCAGTAGTGGATACCTAGAGACAGGTGATAATTCACCCCTCCACTTT
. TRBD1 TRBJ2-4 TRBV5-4 CASSLAGQGLAKNIQYF TGTGCCAGCAGCTTGGCGGGACAGGGTCTAGCCAAAAACATTCAGTACTTC
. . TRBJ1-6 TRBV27 CASSPAANSPLHF TGTGCCAGCAGCCCCGCGGCTAACTCACCCCTCCACTTT
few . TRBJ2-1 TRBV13 CASRLGGPYYEQFF TGTGCCTCCAGACTGGGGGGGCCGTACTATGAGCAGTTCTTC
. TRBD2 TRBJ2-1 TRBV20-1 CSARDPASGGKGHNEQFF TGCAGTGCTAGAGATCCGGCTAGCGGGGGGAAAGGGCACAATGAGCAGTTCTTC
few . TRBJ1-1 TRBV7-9 CASRYTGDTEAFF TGTGCCAGCAGGTATACAGGAGACACTGAAGCTTTCTTT
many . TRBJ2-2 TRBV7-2 CASSADGDTGELFF TGTGCCAGCAGCGCCGACGGAGACACCGGGGAGCTGTTTTTT
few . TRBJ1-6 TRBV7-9 CASSNGPGEVYNSPLHF TGTGCCAGCAGCAACGGCCCGGGGGAAGTCTATAATTCACCCCTCCACTTT
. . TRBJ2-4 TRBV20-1 CSARARSGPKNIQYF TGCAGTGCTAGAGCCCGGTCGGGGCCCAAAAACATTCAGTACTTC
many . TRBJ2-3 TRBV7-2 CASSLGRGRGADTQYF TGTGCCAGCAGCTTAGGAAGGGGGCGGGGCGCAGATACGCAGTATTTT
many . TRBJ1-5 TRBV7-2 CASSRTITQGSLNQPQHF TGTGCCAGCAGCCGAACCATCACCCAGGGGTCCCTTAATCAGCCCCAGCATTTT
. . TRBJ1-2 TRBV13 CASSPPRPRANYGYTF TGTGCCAGCAGCCCACCTCGTCCCCGGGCTAACTATGGCTACACCTTC